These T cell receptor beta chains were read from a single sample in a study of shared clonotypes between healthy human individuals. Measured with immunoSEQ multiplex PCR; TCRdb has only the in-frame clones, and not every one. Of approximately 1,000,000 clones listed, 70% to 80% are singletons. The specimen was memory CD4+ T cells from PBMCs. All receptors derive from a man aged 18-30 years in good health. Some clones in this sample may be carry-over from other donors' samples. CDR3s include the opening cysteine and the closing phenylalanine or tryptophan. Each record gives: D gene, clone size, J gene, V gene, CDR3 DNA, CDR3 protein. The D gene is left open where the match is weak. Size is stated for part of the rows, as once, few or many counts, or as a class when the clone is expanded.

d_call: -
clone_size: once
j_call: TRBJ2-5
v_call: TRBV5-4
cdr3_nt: TGTGCCAGCAGCCCCAAGGCTCAGGGAAAGACCCAGTACTTC
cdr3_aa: CASSPKAQGKTQYF

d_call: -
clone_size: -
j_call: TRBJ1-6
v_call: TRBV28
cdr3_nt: TGTGCCAGCACCTACAATAATTCACCCCTCCACTTT
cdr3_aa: CASTYNNSPLHF

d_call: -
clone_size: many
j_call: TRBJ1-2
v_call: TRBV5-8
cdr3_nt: TGTGCCAGCAGCTTGGCGGGCAGCCTAAATTATGGCTACACCTTC
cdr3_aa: CASSLAGSLNYGYTF

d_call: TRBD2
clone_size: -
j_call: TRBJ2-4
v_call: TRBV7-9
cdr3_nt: TGTGCCAGCAGTCTAGCGGGAGGTATAGACATTCAGTACTTC
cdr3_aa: CASSLAGGIDIQYF

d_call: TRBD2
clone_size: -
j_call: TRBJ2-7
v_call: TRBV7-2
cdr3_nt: TGTGCCAGCAGCTTAGACCGCGGGAGCTCCTACGAGCAGTACTTC
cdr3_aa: CASSLDRGSSYEQYF

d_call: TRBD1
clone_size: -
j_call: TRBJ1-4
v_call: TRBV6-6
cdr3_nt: TGTGCCAGCAGTCCGACAGGGGCAAAAAGTGAAAAACTGTTTTTT
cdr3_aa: CASSPTGAKSEKLFF

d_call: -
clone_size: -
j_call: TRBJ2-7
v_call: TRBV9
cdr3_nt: TGTGCCAGCAGCGCTAACCTAGGGGCCTACGAGCAGTACTTC
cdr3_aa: CASSANLGAYEQYF

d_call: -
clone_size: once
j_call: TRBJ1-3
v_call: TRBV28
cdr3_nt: TGTGCCAGCAGGTCCCCGGGAATAGGTGGAAACACCATATATTTT
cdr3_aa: CASRSPGIGGNTIYF

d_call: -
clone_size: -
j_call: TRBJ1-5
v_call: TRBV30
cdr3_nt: TGTGCCTGGAGTGTACGGGGGATCGATCAGCCCCAGCATTTT
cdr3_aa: CAWSVRGIDQPQHF

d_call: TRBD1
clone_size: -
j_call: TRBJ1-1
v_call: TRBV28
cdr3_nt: TGTGCCAGCAGTTTGGTTCCGGGACAGCTGAACACTGAAGCTTTCTTT
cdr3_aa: CASSLVPGQLNTEAFF

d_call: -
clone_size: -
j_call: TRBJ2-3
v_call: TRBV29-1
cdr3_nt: TGCAGCGTTCCATCAGGCCCCGAGGGGGGCGGGGATACGCAGTATTTT
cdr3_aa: CSVPSGPEGGGDTQYF

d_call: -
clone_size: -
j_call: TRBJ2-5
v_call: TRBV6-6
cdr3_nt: TGTGCCAGCAGTCGACAGAACCAAGAGACCCAGTACTTC
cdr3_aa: CASSRQNQETQYF

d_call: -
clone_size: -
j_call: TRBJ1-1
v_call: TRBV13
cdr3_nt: TGTGCCAGCAGCGCCCCGGTGTGGTCCTCGAACACTGAAGCTTTCTTT
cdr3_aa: CASSAPVWSSNTEAFF

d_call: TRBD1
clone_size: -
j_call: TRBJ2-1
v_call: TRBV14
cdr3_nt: TGTGCCAGCAGCCAAGATCTCAGGGGGTGGCAGTTCTTC
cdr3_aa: CASSQDLRGWQFF

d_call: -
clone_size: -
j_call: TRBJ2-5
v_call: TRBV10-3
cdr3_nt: TGTGCCATCAGCGGGACGGGGGAGACCCAGTACTTC
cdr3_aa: CAISGTGETQYF

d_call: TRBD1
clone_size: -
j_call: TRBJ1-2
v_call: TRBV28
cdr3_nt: TGTGCCAGCAGTTTCCGGGGGACAGCTTTCTATGGCTACACCTTC
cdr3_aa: CASSFRGTAFYGYTF

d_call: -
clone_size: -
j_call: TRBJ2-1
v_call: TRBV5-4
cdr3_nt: TGTGCCAGCAGCCCCGATCAGTCCTACAATGAGCAGTTCTTC
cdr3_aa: CASSPDQSYNEQFF

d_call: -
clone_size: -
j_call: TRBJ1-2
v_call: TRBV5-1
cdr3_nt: TGCGCCAGCAGCTCCTCGACGGTCTATGGCTACACCTTC
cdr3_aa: CASSSSTVYGYTF

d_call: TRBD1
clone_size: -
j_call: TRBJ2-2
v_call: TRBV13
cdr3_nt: TGTGCCAGCTCCAGGGGGTACACCGGGGAGCTGTTTTTT
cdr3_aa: CASSRGYTGELFF

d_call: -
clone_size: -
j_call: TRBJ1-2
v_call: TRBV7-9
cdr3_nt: TGTGCCAGCAGCGCGGGGGCCCGGACGGGAGGCTACACCTTC
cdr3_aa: CASSAGARTGGYTF

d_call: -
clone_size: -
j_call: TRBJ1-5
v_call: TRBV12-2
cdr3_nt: TGTGCAAGTCGCCCGCGCCTAGAGGGGAACCATCAGCCCCAGCATTTT
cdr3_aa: CASRPRLEGNHQPQHF

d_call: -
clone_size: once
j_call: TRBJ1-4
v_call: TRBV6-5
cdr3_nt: TGTGCCAGCAGTTCCCCGGACAGCCGTGAAAAACTGTTTTTT
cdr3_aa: CASSSPDSREKLFF

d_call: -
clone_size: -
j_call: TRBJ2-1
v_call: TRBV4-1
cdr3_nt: TGCGCCAGCAGCCAAGTATTAGGCGGGAACTACAATGAGCAGTTCTTC
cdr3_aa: CASSQVLGGNYNEQFF

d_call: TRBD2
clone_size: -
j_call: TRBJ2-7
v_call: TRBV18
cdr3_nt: TGTGCCAGCTCACCCCGCGCGGGACTAGCGGGAGGGCCCCGCTCCGCGGGCCCCTACGAGCAGTACTTC
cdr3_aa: CASSPRAGLAGGPRSAGPYEQYF

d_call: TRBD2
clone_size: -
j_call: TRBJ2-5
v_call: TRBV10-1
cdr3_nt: TGCGCCAGCAGCTTAGGACTAGCGGGACAAGAGACCCAGTACTTC
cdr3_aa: CASSLGLAGQETQYF

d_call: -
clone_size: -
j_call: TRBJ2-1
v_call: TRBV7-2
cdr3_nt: TGTGCCAGCAGCCGGGGGCCCAGGGAAAATGAGCAGTTCTTC
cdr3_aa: CASSRGPRENEQFF

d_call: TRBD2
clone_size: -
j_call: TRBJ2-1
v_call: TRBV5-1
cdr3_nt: TGCGCCAGCAGCTTGGGGACTAGTCACGGTGAGCAGTTCTTC
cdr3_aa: CASSLGTSHGEQFF

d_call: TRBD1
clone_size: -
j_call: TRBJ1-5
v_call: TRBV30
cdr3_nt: TGTGCCTGGAGTGCCGGACAGGGTAGGGGTCAGCCCCAGCATTTT
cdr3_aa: CAWSAGQGRGQPQHF